This is a list of T cell receptor beta chains from one sample in a study of beta chain features in type 1 diabetes. Measured with immunoSEQ multiplex PCR; TCRdb has only the in-frame clones, and not every one. The sample records over 15,000 clones, about 70% being singletons. Material: Tregs from blood. These receptors were taken from a man aged 25-45 years with type 1 diabetes. The CDR3 runs from the conserved cysteine through the conserved F or W. D genes are given only for firm matches. Clone size is shown for a subset of rows, as once, few, many or a class of expanded clone.

V gene: TRBV10-3; clone size: NA; J gene: TRBJ2-7; D gene: NA; CDR3 protein: CAISVVAGREKYF; CDR3 DNA: TGTGCCATCAGTGTTGTGGCAGGCCGAGAGAAGTACTTC
V gene: TRBV6-6; clone size: few; J gene: TRBJ2-1; D gene: TRBD1; CDR3 protein: CASSSSDRDNEQFF; CDR3 DNA: TGTGCCAGCAGTTCCTCGGACAGGGACAATGAGCAGTTCTTC
V gene: TRBV11-2; clone size: NA; J gene: TRBJ2-1; D gene: TRBD1; CDR3 protein: CASSLDRGGYNEQFF; CDR3 DNA: TGTGCCAGCAGCTTGGACAGGGGGGGCTACAATGAGCAGTTCTTC
V gene: TRBV9; clone size: NA; J gene: TRBJ2-7; D gene: NA; CDR3 protein: CASSVDEGPYEQYF; CDR3 DNA: TGTGCCAGCAGCGTAGATGAGGGCCCCTACGAGCAGTACTTC
V gene: TRBV7-9; clone size: NA; J gene: TRBJ2-2; D gene: NA; CDR3 protein: CASSLIDSGELFF; CDR3 DNA: TGTGCCAGCAGCTTAATTGACTCCGGGGAGCTGTTTTTT
V gene: TRBV19; clone size: few; J gene: TRBJ2-2; D gene: NA; CDR3 protein: CASNSNAGELFF; CDR3 DNA: TGTGCCAGTAATTCAAATGCCGGGGAGCTGTTTTTT
V gene: TRBV11-2; clone size: NA; J gene: TRBJ2-3; D gene: TRBD1; CDR3 protein: CASSIGTGGTDTQYF; CDR3 DNA: TGTGCCAGCAGCATCGGAACAGGGGGCACAGATACGCAGTATTTT
V gene: TRBV30; clone size: NA; J gene: TRBJ2-1; D gene: TRBD2; CDR3 protein: CAWSLPGLAEQFF; CDR3 DNA: TGTGCCTGGAGTCTCCCGGGACTAGCAGAGCAGTTCTTC
V gene: TRBV9; clone size: NA; J gene: TRBJ2-3; D gene: NA; CDR3 protein: CASSPPGTDTQYF; CDR3 DNA: TGTGCCAGCAGCCCCCCTGGCACAGATACGCAGTATTTT
V gene: TRBV2; clone size: NA; J gene: TRBJ1-1; D gene: NA; CDR3 protein: CASSLDTEAFF; CDR3 DNA: TGTGCCAGCAGTCTCGACACTGAAGCTTTCTTT
V gene: TRBV10-3; clone size: NA; J gene: TRBJ1-5; D gene: TRBD1; CDR3 protein: CAISNGQGGARSNQPQHF; CDR3 DNA: TGTGCCATCAGCAATGGACAGGGAGGGGCACGAAGCAATCAGCCCCAGCATTTT
V gene: TRBV2; clone size: NA; J gene: TRBJ2-3; D gene: NA; CDR3 protein: CASKSTSGSTDTQYF; CDR3 DNA: TGTGCCAGCAAGTCGACGAGCGGGAGCACAGATACGCAGTATTTT
V gene: TRBV9; clone size: few; J gene: TRBJ2-4; D gene: NA; CDR3 protein: CASSVGVVENIQYF; CDR3 DNA: TGTGCCAGCAGCGTCGGAGTGGTCGAAAACATTCAGTACTTC
V gene: TRBV7-9; clone size: NA; J gene: TRBJ2-3; D gene: NA; CDR3 protein: CASSWGGVSGQQQYF; CDR3 DNA: TGTGCCAGCAGCTGGGGGGGAGTTAGTGGACAGCAGCAGTATTTT
V gene: TRBV5-1; clone size: NA; J gene: TRBJ1-2; D gene: TRBD1; CDR3 protein: CASSLDRGAYGYTF; CDR3 DNA: TGCGCCAGCAGCCTGGACAGGGGGGCCTATGGCTACACCTTC
V gene: TRBV4-1; clone size: NA; J gene: TRBJ2-6; D gene: TRBD2; CDR3 protein: CASSQGSGKSSGANVLTF; CDR3 DNA: TGCGCCAGCAGCCAAGGTAGCGGGAAATCTTCTGGGGCCAACGTCCTGACTTTC
V gene: TRBV7-9; clone size: NA; J gene: TRBJ2-5; D gene: TRBD2; CDR3 protein: CASSLGAGGQETQYF; CDR3 DNA: TGTGCCAGCAGCTTAGGTGCGGGAGGACAAGAGACCCAGTACTTC
V gene: TRBV11-2; clone size: NA; J gene: TRBJ2-5; D gene: TRBD1; CDR3 protein: CASSYSPGQQETQYF; CDR3 DNA: TGTGCCAGCAGCTATAGCCCGGGACAGCAAGAGACCCAGTACTTC
V gene: TRBV7-9; clone size: once; J gene: TRBJ2-2; D gene: TRBD1; CDR3 protein: CASSPSSGQGNTGELFF; CDR3 DNA: TGTGCCAGCAGCCCTAGTTCGGGACAGGGGAACACCGGGGAGCTGTTTTTT
V gene: TRBV11-2; clone size: NA; J gene: TRBJ1-1; D gene: NA; CDR3 protein: CASSLAGRGNTEAFF; CDR3 DNA: TGTGCCAGCAGCTTAGCGGGGCGGGGGAACACTGAAGCTTTCTTT
V gene: TRBV27; clone size: NA; J gene: TRBJ2-3; D gene: TRBD2; CDR3 protein: CASRLLAGHTDTQYF; CDR3 DNA: TGTGCCAGCAGGTTACTAGCGGGGCACACAGATACGCAGTATTTT
V gene: TRBV5-6; clone size: few; J gene: TRBJ2-7; D gene: NA; CDR3 protein: CASSLAGGGYEQYF; CDR3 DNA: TGTGCCAGCAGCTTGGCGGGGGGCGGCTACGAGCAGTACTTC
V gene: TRBV20-1; clone size: few; J gene: TRBJ2-3; D gene: NA; CDR3 protein: CSGLSTDTQYF; CDR3 DNA: TGCAGTGGTCTAAGCACAGATACGCAGTATTTT
V gene: TRBV19; clone size: NA; J gene: TRBJ1-1; D gene: TRBD1; CDR3 protein: CASTRQGNTEAFF; CDR3 DNA: TGTGCCAGTACCCGACAGGGGAACACTGAAGCTTTCTTT
V gene: TRBV10-1; clone size: NA; J gene: TRBJ2-3; D gene: TRBD2; CDR3 protein: CASSLSSGGTDTQYF; CDR3 DNA: TGCGCCAGCAGTCTGTCTAGCGGGGGCACAGATACGCAGTATTTT
V gene: TRBV5-5; clone size: NA; J gene: TRBJ2-1; D gene: TRBD1; CDR3 protein: CASSRATGGPYSYNEQFF; CDR3 DNA: TGTGCCAGCAGCCGAGCGACAGGGGGCCCGTACTCCTACAATGAGCAGTTCTTC
V gene: TRBV7-6; clone size: few; J gene: TRBJ1-1; D gene: NA; CDR3 protein: CASSLGALNTEAFF; CDR3 DNA: TGTGCCAGCAGCTTGGGGGCACTGAACACTGAAGCTTTCTTT
V gene: TRBV7-8; clone size: NA; J gene: TRBJ2-2; D gene: NA; CDR3 protein: CASSLWRDGELFF; CDR3 DNA: TGTGCCAGCAGCTTATGGCGGGACGGGGAGCTGTTTTTT
V gene: TRBV4-3; clone size: NA; J gene: TRBJ2-4; D gene: NA; CDR3 protein: CASSHTDWGQENIQYF; CDR3 DNA: TGCGCCAGCAGCCATACCGATTGGGGACAAGAAAACATTCAGTACTTC
V gene: TRBV6-5; clone size: once; J gene: TRBJ1-4; D gene: TRBD1; CDR3 protein: CASSYGSGQGGEKLFF; CDR3 DNA: TGTGCCAGCAGTTACGGATCGGGACAGGGAGGTGAAAAACTGTTTTTT
V gene: TRBV5-4; clone size: NA; J gene: TRBJ2-7; D gene: TRBD1; CDR3 protein: CASSLAGTGTYEQYF; CDR3 DNA: TGTGCCAGCAGCTTGGCCGGGACAGGGACCTACGAGCAGTACTTC
V gene: TRBV7-2; clone size: once; J gene: TRBJ1-1; D gene: TRBD1; CDR3 protein: CASSRDRAGTEAFF; CDR3 DNA: TGTGCCAGCAGCCGCGACAGGGCGGGTACTGAAGCTTTCTTT
V gene: TRBV6-5; clone size: NA; J gene: TRBJ1-1; D gene: TRBD1; CDR3 protein: CASSRTGVTEAFF; CDR3 DNA: TGTGCCAGCAGTCGGACAGGGGTCACTGAAGCTTTCTTT
V gene: TRBV4-1; clone size: NA; J gene: TRBJ2-6; D gene: NA; CDR3 protein: CASSQGTQGPGANVLTF; CDR3 DNA: TGCGCCAGCAGCCAAGGGACGCAGGGGCCTGGGGCCAACGTCCTGACTTTC
V gene: TRBV19; clone size: few; J gene: TRBJ1-1; D gene: NA; CDR3 protein: CASSLLVNTEAFF; CDR3 DNA: TGTGCCAGTAGTCTTCTTGTGAACACTGAAGCTTTCTTT
V gene: TRBV18; clone size: NA; J gene: TRBJ1-2; D gene: NA; CDR3 protein: CASSPSRDYGYTF; CDR3 DNA: TGTGCCAGCTCACCGAGCCGGGACTATGGCTACACCTTC
V gene: TRBV29-1; clone size: few; J gene: TRBJ2-3; D gene: TRBD1; CDR3 protein: CSVGQGWTDTQYF; CDR3 DNA: TGCAGCGTCGGACAGGGGTGGACAGATACGCAGTATTTT
V gene: TRBV5-4; clone size: NA; J gene: TRBJ1-4; D gene: NA; CDR3 protein: CASSLRGDTNEKLFF; CDR3 DNA: TGTGCCAGCAGCCTCCGCGGGGACACTAATGAAAAACTGTTTTTT
V gene: TRBV23-1; clone size: once; J gene: TRBJ2-1; D gene: NA; CDR3 protein: CASSRAYNEQFF; CDR3 DNA: TGCGCCAGCAGTCGTGCGTACAATGAGCAGTTCTTC
V gene: TRBV29-1; clone size: once; J gene: TRBJ1-3; D gene: NA; CDR3 protein: CSALAEENTIYF; CDR3 DNA: TGCAGCGCCCTCGCAGAGGAAAACACCATATATTTT
V gene: TRBV5-1; clone size: NA; J gene: TRBJ2-6; D gene: TRBD1; CDR3 protein: CASSSGDSLSGANVLTF; CDR3 DNA: TGCGCCAGCAGCTCAGGGGACAGCCTCTCTGGGGCCAACGTCCTGACTTTC
V gene: TRBV10-3; clone size: NA; J gene: TRBJ2-6; D gene: TRBD1; CDR3 protein: CAIKGQGALGANVLTF; CDR3 DNA: TGTGCCATCAAGGGACAGGGGGCGCTTGGGGCCAACGTCCTGACTTTC
V gene: TRBV5-1; clone size: NA; J gene: TRBJ2-5; D gene: NA; CDR3 protein: CASSLWGPQTQYF; CDR3 DNA: TGCGCCAGCAGCCTCTGGGGGCCACAGACCCAGTACTTC
V gene: TRBV14; clone size: NA; J gene: TRBJ2-1; D gene: TRBD2; CDR3 protein: CASSPKPLSGRVNEQFF; CDR3 DNA: TGTGCCAGCAGCCCTAAACCCCTCAGCGGGAGGGTCAATGAGCAGTTCTTC
V gene: TRBV19; clone size: NA; J gene: TRBJ2-2; D gene: TRBD2; CDR3 protein: CASSKGLAGTNTGELFF; CDR3 DNA: TGTGCCAGTAGTAAAGGACTAGCGGGCACAAACACCGGGGAGCTGTTTTTT
V gene: TRBV29-1; clone size: once; J gene: TRBJ2-7; D gene: TRBD1; CDR3 protein: CSVDGTGGLYEQYF; CDR3 DNA: TGCAGCGTTGATGGGACAGGGGGTCTCTACGAGCAGTACTTC
V gene: TRBV27; clone size: once; J gene: TRBJ1-1; D gene: NA; CDR3 protein: CASSLDLGGRWAEAFF; CDR3 DNA: TGTGCCAGCAGTTTGGACCTCGGGGGGCGCTGGGCTGAAGCTTTCTTT
V gene: TRBV15; clone size: NA; J gene: TRBJ2-7; D gene: TRBD2; CDR3 protein: CATSKGLAGGLEQYF; CDR3 DNA: TGTGCCACCAGCAAGGGACTAGCGGGAGGGCTGGAGCAGTACTTC
V gene: TRBV29-1; clone size: NA; J gene: TRBJ2-7; D gene: NA; CDR3 protein: CSVGRGPYEQYF; CDR3 DNA: TGCAGCGTTGGGAGGGGGCCTTACGAGCAGTACTTC
V gene: TRBV21-1; clone size: NA; J gene: TRBJ2-7; D gene: NA; CDR3 protein: CASTRPVTGEQYF; CDR3 DNA: TGTGCCAGCACCCGGCCTGTTACGGGGGAGCAGTACTTC
V gene: TRBV7-2; clone size: NA; J gene: TRBJ2-1; D gene: TRBD2; CDR3 protein: CASSSPAGANEQFF; CDR3 DNA: TGTGCCAGCAGCTCCCCAGCGGGAGCCAATGAGCAGTTCTTC
V gene: TRBV4-1; clone size: NA; J gene: TRBJ1-5; D gene: NA; CDR3 protein: CASSSEISLSRYSNQPQHF; CDR3 DNA: TGCGCCAGCAGCTCGGAAATCTCCCTTTCTAGATATAGCAATCAGCCCCAGCATTTT
V gene: TRBV7-9; clone size: NA; J gene: TRBJ2-1; D gene: NA; CDR3 protein: CASSLAHRRTDNEQFF; CDR3 DNA: TGTGCCAGCAGCTTAGCCCACCGACGGACAGACAATGAGCAGTTCTTC
V gene: TRBV19; clone size: few; J gene: TRBJ2-7; D gene: TRBD1; CDR3 protein: CASSSRGNSYEQYF; CDR3 DNA: TGTGCCAGTAGTTCCAGGGGGAACTCCTACGAGCAGTACTTC
V gene: TRBV4-1; clone size: NA; J gene: TRBJ1-1; D gene: TRBD1; CDR3 protein: CASSQGGPGQGAPEAFF; CDR3 DNA: TGCGCCAGCAGCCAGGGGGGTCCGGGACAGGGGGCCCCTGAAGCTTTCTTT
V gene: TRBV19; clone size: NA; J gene: TRBJ2-2; D gene: TRBD1; CDR3 protein: CASSGDSAPGELFF; CDR3 DNA: TGTGCCAGTAGTGGGGACAGTGCACCCGGGGAGCTGTTTTTT
V gene: TRBV2; clone size: NA; J gene: TRBJ2-5; D gene: TRBD2; CDR3 protein: CASTRSGGKETQYF; CDR3 DNA: TGTGCCAGTACTCGGAGCGGGGGGAAAGAGACCCAGTACTTC
V gene: TRBV6-5; clone size: few; J gene: TRBJ2-7; D gene: TRBD1; CDR3 protein: CASSYSDRVVEQYF; CDR3 DNA: TGTGCCAGCAGTTACTCGGACAGGGTCGTCGAGCAGTACTTC